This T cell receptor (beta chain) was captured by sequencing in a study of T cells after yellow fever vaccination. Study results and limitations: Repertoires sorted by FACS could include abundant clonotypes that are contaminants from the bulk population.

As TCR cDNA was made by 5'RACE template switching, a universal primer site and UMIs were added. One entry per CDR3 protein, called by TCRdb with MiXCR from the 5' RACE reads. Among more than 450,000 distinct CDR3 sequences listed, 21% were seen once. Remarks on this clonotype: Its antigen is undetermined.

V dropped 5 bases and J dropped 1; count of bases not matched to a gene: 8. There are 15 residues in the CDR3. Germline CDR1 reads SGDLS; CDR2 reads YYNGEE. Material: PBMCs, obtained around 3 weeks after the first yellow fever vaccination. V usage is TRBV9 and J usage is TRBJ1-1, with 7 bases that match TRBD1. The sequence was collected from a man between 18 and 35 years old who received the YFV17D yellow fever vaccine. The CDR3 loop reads CASRDGTEANTEAFF. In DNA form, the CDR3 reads TGTGCCAGCAGAGATGGGACAGAAGCGAACACTGAAGCTTTCTTT.